The subject of this entry is one T cell receptor (beta chain). The diagnostic criteria for definite or probable disease, as recently defined, were met by the patients with Susac syndrome. The V gene's germline CDR1 is SQVTM and CDR2 ANQGSEA. The CDR3 has 12 amino acids. Trimming shortened V by 7 bases and J by 5 bases, and 12 bases separated the two germline ends. The sample comes from a study of CD8 T cells in Susac syndrome. Whole-study context: Patients with Susac syndrome were therapy-naive, on corticosteroids, or on intravenous immunoglobulin alone at blood draw.

The RNA, about 0.45 to 1 ug, was put through reverse transcription using random hexamers. A multiplex approach, immunoSEQ multiplex PCR, amplified TCR beta CDR3 across 54 Vbeta and 13 Jbeta. MiXCR was run by TCRdb on the immunoSEQ multiplex PCR reads, yielding one entry per CDR3 protein. The sample consists of about 240,000 distinct CDR3 sequences, about 95% of them appearing once. Sequenced sample: CD4+ T cells from PBMCs. The chain is built from TRBV29-1 and TRBJ2-4; D gene ambiguous. This TCR was sampled from a human donor with Susac syndrome. The CDR3 DNA reads as TGCAGCGCCCTGTGGTCCCAAAACATTCAGTACTTC. Its protein product is CSALWSQNIQYF.